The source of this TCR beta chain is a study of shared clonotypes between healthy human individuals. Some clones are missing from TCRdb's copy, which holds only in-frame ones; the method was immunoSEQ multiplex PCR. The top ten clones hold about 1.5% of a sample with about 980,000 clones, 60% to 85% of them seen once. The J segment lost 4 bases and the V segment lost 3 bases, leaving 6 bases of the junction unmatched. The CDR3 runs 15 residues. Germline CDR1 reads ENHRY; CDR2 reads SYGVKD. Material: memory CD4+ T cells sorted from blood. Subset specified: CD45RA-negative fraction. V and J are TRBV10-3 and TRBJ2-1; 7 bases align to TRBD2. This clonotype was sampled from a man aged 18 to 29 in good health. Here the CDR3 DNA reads TGTGCCATCAGTGAAAGGCTAGCGGCATACAATGAGCAGTTCTTC. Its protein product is CAISERLAAYNEQFF.